A selection of T cell receptor beta chains follows, all from one sample in a study of identical twins. TCRdb redid the calling of the 5' RACE reads with MiXCR, one entry per CDR3 protein. The table includes 1.5 million to 2 million distinct CDR3 sequences, around a third detected once. Sequences were obtained from cord blood. The receptors derive from a newborn girl in good health. Both conserved end residues are part of each CDR3. D genes are given only for firm matches. The listing skips clone size in some rows; elsewhere it reads once, few, many or a size class.

CDR3 length	clone size	D gene	V gene	J gene	CDR3 DNA	CDR3 protein
13	NA	TRBD2	TRBV7-9	TRBJ2-1	TGTGCCAGCAGCTTTTCCGGGAGGAATGGGCAGTTCTTC	CASSFSGRNGQFF
15	few	NA	TRBV15	TRBJ1-6	TGTGCCACCAGCAGAGTATCGGGGTATAATTCACCCCCCCACTTT	CATSRVSGYNSPPHF
15	few	TRBD1	TRBV6-5	TRBJ1-6	TGTGCCAGCAGTTACTCGAGCAGGGGGCGTTCACCCCTCCACTTT	CASSYSSRGRSPLHF
13	many	TRBD2	TRBV29-1	TRBJ2-7	TGCGGAATTACTAGCGGCAGCTCCTACGAGCAGTACTTC	CGITSGSSYEQYF
14	NA	NA	TRBV20-1	TRBJ2-1	TGCAGTGCTTTACTCACTTTCGGCTACAATGAGCAGTTCTTC	CSALLTFGYNEQFF
14	few	NA	TRBV18	TRBJ2-4	TGTGCCAGCTTGCCCGGGACAGCCAAAAACATTCAGTACTTC	CASLPGTAKNIQYF
18	once	TRBD1	TRBV7-6	TRBJ2-2	TGTGCCAGCAGCAAACGGGGAGGGACAGGGATTACCTCCGGGGAGCTGTTTTTT	CASSKRGGTGITSGELFF
18	NA	TRBD1	TRBV12-3/TRBV12-4	TRBJ2-7	TGTGCCAGCAGTCCCCGGGCGGTTCCCCGGGACAGGTCCTACGAGCAGTACTTC	CASSPRAVPRDRSYEQYF
16	few	NA	TRBV20-1	TRBJ2-3	TGCAGTGCTAGAGATCACTTCCGCCCCAACACAGATACGCAGTATTTT	CSARDHFRPNTDTQYF
16	NA	TRBD2	TRBV12-3/TRBV12-4	TRBJ2-3	TGTGCCAGCAGTCCCGTGGCAAGCGGGAGGGCAGATACGCAGTATTTT	CASSPVASGRADTQYF
11	NA	NA	TRBV20-1	TRBJ1-2	TGCAGTGCTATTCCGGGGAATGGCTACACCTTC	CSAIPGNGYTF
13	many	NA	TRBV12-3/TRBV12-4	TRBJ2-6	TGTGCCAGCAGGGTGGCCGGGGCCAACGTCCTGACTTTC	CASRVAGANVLTF
14	NA	NA	TRBV6-6	TRBJ2-1	TGTGCCAGCAGCCCCCCCTCAGAATACAATGAGCAGTTCTTC	CASSPPSEYNEQFF
16	NA	NA	TRBV5-1	TRBJ1-4	TGCGCCAGCAGCGTGGGAGGCCGGCTCGGTGGTGAAAAACTGTTTTTT	CASSVGGRLGGEKLFF
14	NA	NA	TRBV15	TRBJ2-3	TGTGCCACCAGCAGAGAGCCTAGCACAGATACGCAGTATTTT	CATSREPSTDTQYF
13	NA	NA	TRBV20-1	TRBJ2-1	TGCAGTGCTAACAACTGGGGCTACAATGAGCAGTTCTTC	CSANNWGYNEQFF
17	NA	NA	TRBV27	TRBJ2-7	TGTGCCAGCACAGGCCCAGTTGGGCCTTCCTCCTACAATGAGCAGTACTTC	CASTGPVGPSSYNEQYF
13	NA	NA	TRBV9	TRBJ1-1	TGTGCCAGCAGCCCCGCGGCGGGCGGTGGTGCTTTCTTT	CASSPAAGGGAFF
14	NA	NA	TRBV2	TRBJ2-1	TGTGCCAGCAGTGAATTGGCTACTTTTAATGAGCAGTTCTTC	CASSELATFNEQFF
14	few	NA	TRBV2	TRBJ1-2	TGTGCCAGCAGTGTGGTGACCCCCCGAAGGGGCTACACCTTC	CASSVVTPRRGYTF
13	many	NA	TRBV3-1	TRBJ2-7	TGTGCCAGCGCGCCACAGGGACGGTACGAGCAGTACTTC	CASAPQGRYEQYF
15	NA	NA	TRBV18	TRBJ2-7	TGTGCCAGCTCTGTCTCCCAGGCCCTCTCCTACGAGCAGTACTTC	CASSVSQALSYEQYF
17	NA	TRBD1	TRBV4-1	TRBJ1-1	TGCGCCAGCAGCCAAGTTCTCCTCACGGGACAGAAAACTGAAGCTTTCTTT	CASSQVLLTGQKTEAFF
14	NA	TRBD1	TRBV2	TRBJ2-7	TGTGCCAGCAGTGACCAGGGGGCCTGCTACGAGCAGTACTTC	CASSDQGACYEQYF
16	few	NA	TRBV9	TRBJ2-3	TGTGCCAGCAGCGCCTCAGGGGGGTTATCTGCCGATACGCAGTATTTT	CASSASGGLSADTQYF
12	once	NA	TRBV2	TRBJ1-1	TGTGCCAGCAGGAGGGACACCACTGAAGCTTTCTTT	CASRRDTTEAFF
13	NA	TRBD2	TRBV6-5	TRBJ2-3	TGTGCCAGCGGACTAGCGGGATCAGATACGCAGTATTTT	CASGLAGSDTQYF
15	NA	NA	TRBV20-1	TRBJ2-1	TGCAGTGCTAGTCTCATTGGGACCTATAACAATGAGCAGTTCTTC	CSASLIGTYNNEQFF
14	NA	NA	TRBV24-1	TRBJ2-3	TGTGCCACCAGTGATACGCAGGCCTACGATACGCAGTATTTT	CATSDTQAYDTQYF
14	NA	TRBD1	TRBV12-3/TRBV12-4	TRBJ1-2	TGTGCCAGCAGTTTAGTGAAGGGGGCGAGTGGCTACACCTTC	CASSLVKGASGYTF
13	few	NA	TRBV4-2	TRBJ2-5	TGTGCCAGCAGCCAAGAGAATAGGGGGACCCAGTACTTC	CASSQENRGTQYF
14	NA	TRBD1	TRBV20-1	TRBJ2-2	TGCAGTGCTTCGGGACAGTCTTACACCGGGGAGCTGTTTTTT	CSASGQSYTGELFF
15	few	TRBD1	TRBV20-1	TRBJ1-1	TGCAGTGCTAAGAGAGGGGGCGCCGGTTACACTGAAGCTTTCTTT	CSAKRGGAGYTEAFF
15	NA	TRBD2	TRBV20-1	TRBJ2-3	TGCAGTGCTAGACGAGCGGGGGGGACCACAGATACGCAGTATTTT	CSARRAGGTTDTQYF
13	NA	NA	TRBV10-3	TRBJ1-6	TGTGCCATCAGTGAGGGCGATAATTCACCCCTCCACTTT	CAISEGDNSPLHF
15	few	TRBD2	TRBV6-5	TRBJ2-3	TGTGCCAGCAGTTACGGGACTAGCCCCTCAGATACGCAGTATTTT	CASSYGTSPSDTQYF
13	few	NA	TRBV29-1	TRBJ1-2	TGCAGCGTTCCGCCGGGGGGAATTTATGGCTACACCTTC	CSVPPGGIYGYTF
13	few	NA	TRBV2	TRBJ1-2	TGTGCCAGCAGAGGACGGACTCTCTATGGCTACACCTTC	CASRGRTLYGYTF
15	NA	TRBD2	TRBV28	TRBJ2-2	TGTGCCAGCAGTTTAAGCGGGAGGGCCACCGGGGAGCTGTTTTTT	CASSLSGRATGELFF
17	few	NA	TRBV28	TRBJ2-5	TGTGCCAGCAGTTTTTCTCCTTCCTGGGGGAGCGAAGAGACCCAGTACTTC	CASSFSPSWGSEETQYF
15	few	NA	TRBV29-1	TRBJ1-1	TGCAGCGTTGAAGATCGAGAGGGGATGAACACTGAAGCTTTCTTT	CSVEDREGMNTEAFF
16	NA	TRBD2	TRBV11-2	TRBJ2-3	TGTGCCAGCAGCTTAGTCGGGCACACGGGAGGAGATACGCAGTATTTT	CASSLVGHTGGDTQYF
14	NA	NA	TRBV19	TRBJ1-5	TGTGCCAGTAGTATATACGGTAGCAATCAGCCCCAGCATTTT	CASSIYGSNQPQHF
17	few	NA	TRBV6-5	TRBJ1-2	TGTGCCAGCAGTTACTCGTGGCTCGGCAGGGAATTCCATGGCTACACCTTC	CASSYSWLGREFHGYTF
16	NA	TRBD2	TRBV5-1	TRBJ2-3	TGCGCCAGCAGCGTGGGACTAGCGGTCTCGGGAGATACGCAGTATTTT	CASSVGLAVSGDTQYF
16	NA	NA	TRBV15	TRBJ1-2	TGTGCCACCAGCAGAGATCAATTAACAGCAAACTATGGCTACACCTTC	CATSRDQLTANYGYTF
14	NA	TRBD2	TRBV11-2	TRBJ2-3	TGTGCCAGCAGCCCCATTAGGGGACTAGCGGGAAAGTATTTT	CASSPIRGLAGKYF
14	few	TRBD2	TRBV20-1	TRBJ2-3	TGCAGTGCTAGAGTCGGGGGAGGGCGAGATACGCAGTATTTT	CSARVGGGRDTQYF
12	NA	NA	TRBV28	TRBJ2-7	TGTGCCGGCAGTTTGAGGGGGTACGAGCAGTACTTC	CAGSLRGYEQYF
14	NA	NA	TRBV29-1	TRBJ2-3	TGCAGCGTTGCAGGCTTACCTAGCACAGATACGCAGTATTTT	CSVAGLPSTDTQYF
16	NA	NA	TRBV28	TRBJ1-5	TGTGCCAGCAGTCCTCCGGGCCCTTATAGCAATCAGCCCCAGCATTTT	CASSPPGPYSNQPQHF
14	few	NA	TRBV20-1	TRBJ2-7	TGCAGTGCTAGAGATGCCGGGACTTTCCACGAGCAGTACTTC	CSARDAGTFHEQYF
16	NA	TRBD2	TRBV20-1	TRBJ2-7	TGCAGTGCTAGAGAAGGGTCGGCGGGGAGGGCCTACGAGCAGTACTTC	CSAREGSAGRAYEQYF